This T cell receptor (beta chain) was recorded in a study of blood T cell repertoires in COVID-19. Clones were sequenced by immunoSEQ multiplex PCR, and TCRdb holds only the in-frame ones, with some missing. The data hold 170,000 or so clones, with about 83% observed a single time. Germline values: CDR1 LGHNA, CDR2 YSLEER. V was trimmed by 0 bases and J by 1 base, leaving 5 bases between them. CDR3 length equals 14 residues. Regarding this clone: This CDR3 is also generated by other DNA sequences in the sample.

The material sequenced was peripheral blood. The rearrangement joins TRBV4-3 to TRBJ2-3; a weak D match, TRBD2 (5 bases). This clonotype originated in a woman between 18 and 30 years old who had recovered from COVID-19. The CDR3 DNA reads TGCGCCAGCAGCCAAGACGGGGGCACAGATACGCAGTATTTT. Amino acid sequence: CASSQDGGTDTQYF.